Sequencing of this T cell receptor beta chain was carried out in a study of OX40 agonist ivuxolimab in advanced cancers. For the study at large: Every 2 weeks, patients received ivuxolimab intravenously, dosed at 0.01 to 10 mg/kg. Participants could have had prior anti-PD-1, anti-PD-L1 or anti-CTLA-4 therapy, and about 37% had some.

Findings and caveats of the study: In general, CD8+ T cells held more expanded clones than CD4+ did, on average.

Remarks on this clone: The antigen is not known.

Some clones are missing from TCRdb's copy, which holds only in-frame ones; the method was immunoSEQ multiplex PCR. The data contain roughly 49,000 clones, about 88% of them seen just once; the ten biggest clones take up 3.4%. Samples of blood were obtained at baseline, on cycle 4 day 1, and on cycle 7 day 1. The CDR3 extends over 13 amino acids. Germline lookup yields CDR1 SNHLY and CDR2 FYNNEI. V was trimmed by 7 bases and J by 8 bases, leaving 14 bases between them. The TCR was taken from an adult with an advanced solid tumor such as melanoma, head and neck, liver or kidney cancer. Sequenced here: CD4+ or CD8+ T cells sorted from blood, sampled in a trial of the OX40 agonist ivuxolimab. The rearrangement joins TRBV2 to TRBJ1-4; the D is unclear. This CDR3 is CASKVKYLEKLFF. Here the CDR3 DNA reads TGTGCCAGCAAAGTGAAGTATCTAGAAAAACTGTTTTTT. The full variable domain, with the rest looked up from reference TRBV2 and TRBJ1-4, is EPEVTQTPSHQVTQMGQEVILRCVPISNHLYFYWYRQILGQKVEFLVSFYNNEISEKSEIFDDQFSVERPDGSNFTLKIRSTKLEDSAMYFCASKVKYLEKLFFGSGTQLSVL.